The rows below give T cell receptor beta chains drawn from one sample of a study of human T cells and chemical hapten exposure. TCRdb independently ran MiXCR on the 5' RACE reads; one entry per CDR3 protein. The sample lists 95,000 to 120,000 distinct CDR3 sequences; 15% to 20% were seen once. The receptors were gathered from a human donor in good health. The CDR3 runs from the conserved cysteine through the conserved F or W. D genes are given only for firm matches. Size is omitted from some rows. Given values are once, few, many or a class for expanded clones.

v_call,j_call,clone_size,d_call,cdr3_nt,cdr3_aa
TRBV20-1,TRBJ2-7,.,TRBD1,TGCAGTGCTTACCCGGGACAGGGGTCATACGAGCAGTACTTC,CSAYPGQGSYEQYF
TRBV4-1,TRBJ1-4,.,TRBD1,TGCGCCAGCAGCCAAGAACAGGGGGGGAATGAAAAACTGTTTTTT,CASSQEQGGNEKLFF
TRBV5-1,TRBJ2-1,.,TRBD2,TGCGCCAGCAGCCCTCAGTGGACTAGGAGCTACAATGAGCAGTTCTTC,CASSPQWTRSYNEQFF
TRBV20-1,TRBJ1-5,few,.,TGCAGTGCTAGGGGGACCGATGATCAGCCCCAGCATTTT,CSARGTDDQPQHF
TRBV6-1,TRBJ2-5,few,.,TGTGCCAGCAACCCGCCCGCGGACTCCGCAGGGACCCAGTACTTC,CASNPPADSAGTQYF
TRBV29-1,TRBJ2-2,.,.,TGCAGCGCCGAGAGGCGAGGCCAAGCCACCGGGGAGCTGTTTTTT,CSAERRGQATGELFF
TRBV6-5,TRBJ2-3,.,.,TGTGCCAGCAGTAGTCCCGGACGGGCGGGTGATACGCAGTATTTT,CASSSPGRAGDTQYF
TRBV5-4,TRBJ1-1,.,.,TGTGCCAGCAGCTTGGGACGGGGGTCCACTGAAGCTTTCTTT,CASSLGRGSTEAFF
TRBV7-9,TRBJ1-6,few,.,TGTGCCAGCAGCCTGACAAATTCACCCCTCCACTTT,CASSLTNSPLHF
TRBV12-3/TRBV12-4,TRBJ2-5,once,TRBD1,TGTGCCAGCGGCCCGACAGGGGGAGGAGAGACCCAGTACTTC,CASGPTGGGETQYF
TRBV19,TRBJ1-5,.,.,TGTGCCAGTAGTAACGGGGCCCAACTGCCCCAGCATTTT,CASSNGAQLPQHF
TRBV28,TRBJ1-1,.,TRBD1,TGTGCCAGCAGTTCGCCCGGGACAGGGGGGACTGAAGCTTTCTTT,CASSSPGTGGTEAFF
TRBV20-1,TRBJ1-5,.,.,TGCAGTGCTAGAGATAACAGGGCCGTCGGCAATCAGCCCCAGCATTTT,CSARDNRAVGNQPQHF
TRBV20-1,TRBJ2-3,.,.,TGCAGTGCTAGAACGGCTAGCGGGCTCTCAGGGGGTACGCAGTATTTT,CSARTASGLSGGTQYF
TRBV27,TRBJ2-3,.,.,TGTGCCAGCAGTTTGCAGATACCCACAGATACGCAGTATTTT,CASSLQIPTDTQYF
TRBV10-3,TRBJ1-2,.,.,TGTGCCATCAGTGAGCCAACCGGGACGGCTAACTATGGCTACACCTTC,CAISEPTGTANYGYTF
TRBV9,TRBJ2-5,few,.,TGTGCCAGCACCTTGCATGGGAGTTTGGTGGAGACCCAGTACTTC,CASTLHGSLVETQYF
TRBV7-9,TRBJ1-6,.,.,TGTGCCAGCAGCCCAGTTGACAGCAATTCACCCCTCCACTTT,CASSPVDSNSPLHF
TRBV28,TRBJ2-7,.,.,TGTGCCAGCAGTTTCACCGGGGGAGTCAACTACGAGCAGTACTTC,CASSFTGGVNYEQYF
TRBV15,TRBJ1-3,few,TRBD1,TGTGCCACCAGCAGAGATATTCCTCAGGGGGCAGGGGGAAACACCATATATTTT,CATSRDIPQGAGGNTIYF
TRBV28,TRBJ1-2,.,.,TGTGCCAGCACCACCTCAAGTAGAGGCTACACCTTC,CASTTSSRGYTF
TRBV9,TRBJ2-1,few,.,TGTGCCAGCACCCCTACTTCAGGCGTGAGTGAGCAGTTCTTC,CASTPTSGVSEQFF
TRBV6-2/TRBV6-3,TRBJ2-7,few,.,TGTGCCAGCAGTTTGACAGGAGTGGTCTACGAGCAGTACTTC,CASSLTGVVYEQYF
TRBV18,TRBJ1-5,.,TRBD1,TGTGCCAGCTCACCGATGGACAGGGGCAATCAGCCCCAGCATTTT,CASSPMDRGNQPQHF
TRBV6-5,TRBJ1-2,.,TRBD1,TGTGCCAGCAGAGAACAGGGGGTCTCCGGCTACACCTTC,CASREQGVSGYTF
TRBV28,TRBJ1-1,.,.,TGTGCCAGCAGTTTAGGGGGGAGCAGAGCTTTCTTT,CASSLGGSRAFF
TRBV5-4,TRBJ2-7,few,.,TGTGCCAGCAGCTTGGATGGGGATAGGGACGAGCAGTACTTC,CASSLDGDRDEQYF
TRBV20-1,TRBJ1-1,.,.,TGCAGTCAGGCGGGCAGATCGAACACTGAAGCTTTCTTT,CSQAGRSNTEAFF
TRBV6-5,TRBJ1-5,.,TRBD1,TGTGCCAGCAGTTACCGACAGGGGCAGGGGCCCCAGCATTTT,CASSYRQGQGPQHF
TRBV27,TRBJ1-2,few,.,TGTGCCAGCAGTTGGGCCAGAAAGAACTATGGCTACACCTTC,CASSWARKNYGYTF
TRBV28,TRBJ1-5,.,.,TGTGCCAGCAGTTCAGGGTCACTCAATCAGCCCCAGCATTTT,CASSSGSLNQPQHF
TRBV29-1,TRBJ1-1,few,.,TGCAGCGTTCGACAGGCACGGGACAACACTGAAGCTTTCTTT,CSVRQARDNTEAFF
TRBV6-4,TRBJ1-3,few,.,TGTGCCAGCAGTGACGGGTCCGGGGGCACCATATATTTT,CASSDGSGGTIYF
TRBV3-1,TRBJ1-5,.,.,TGTGCCAGCAGCCAAGAGGGGATACGGCCCCAGCATTTT,CASSQEGIRPQHF
TRBV5-1,TRBJ2-3,few,.,TGCGCCAGCAGCTTGGGGGTTGCAGATACGCAGTATTTT,CASSLGVADTQYF
TRBV20-1,TRBJ2-5,many,.,TGCAGTGCTAGCGGTTGGGTGGAGACCCAGTACTTC,CSASGWVETQYF
TRBV7-6,TRBJ1-3,.,.,TGTGCCAGCAGCTTAGCGCCTGAATACACCATATATTTT,CASSLAPEYTIYF
TRBV29-1,TRBJ2-1,.,TRBD1,TGCAGCGTCAAGACAGGGAGCTACAATGAGCAGTTCTTC,CSVKTGSYNEQFF
TRBV4-1,TRBJ1-2,few,TRBD1,TGCGCCAGCAGCCAAGAAGCGGGGACAGAAAACTATGGCTACACCTTC,CASSQEAGTENYGYTF
TRBV25-1,TRBJ2-7,few,.,TGTGCCAGCAGTGGTATGAAGCCCGGAGGGTGGAACTACGAGCAGTACTTC,CASSGMKPGGWNYEQYF
TRBV5-4,TRBJ2-5,few,TRBD2,TGTGCCAGCAGCTCGGGACTAGCGGACCAAGAGACCCAGTACTTC,CASSSGLADQETQYF
TRBV5-1,TRBJ2-3,.,.,TGCGCCAGCATCCCTTGGAGGGGGAGCACAGATACGCAGTATTTT,CASIPWRGSTDTQYF
TRBV20-1,TRBJ2-3,.,.,TGCAGTGCTAGAGATCAAGCGGACCTTATGGCAGATACGCAGTATTTT,CSARDQADLMADTQYF